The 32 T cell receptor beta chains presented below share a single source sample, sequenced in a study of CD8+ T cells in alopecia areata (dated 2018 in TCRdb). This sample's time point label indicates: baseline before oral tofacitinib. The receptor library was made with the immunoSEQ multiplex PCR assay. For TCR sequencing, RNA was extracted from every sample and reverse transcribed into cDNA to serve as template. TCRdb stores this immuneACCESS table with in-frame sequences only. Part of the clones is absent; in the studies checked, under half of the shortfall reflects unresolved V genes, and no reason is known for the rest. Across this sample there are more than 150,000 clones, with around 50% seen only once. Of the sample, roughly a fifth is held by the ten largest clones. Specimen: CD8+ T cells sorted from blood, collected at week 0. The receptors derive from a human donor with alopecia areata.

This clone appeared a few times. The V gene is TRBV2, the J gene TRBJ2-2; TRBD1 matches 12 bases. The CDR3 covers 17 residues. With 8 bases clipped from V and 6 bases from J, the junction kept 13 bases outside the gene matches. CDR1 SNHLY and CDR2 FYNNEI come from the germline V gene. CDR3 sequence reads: CASLPETGTGGPGELFF. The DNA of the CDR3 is TGTGCCAGCCTTCCCGAAACCGGGACAGGGGGCCCCGGGGAGCTGTTTTTT.

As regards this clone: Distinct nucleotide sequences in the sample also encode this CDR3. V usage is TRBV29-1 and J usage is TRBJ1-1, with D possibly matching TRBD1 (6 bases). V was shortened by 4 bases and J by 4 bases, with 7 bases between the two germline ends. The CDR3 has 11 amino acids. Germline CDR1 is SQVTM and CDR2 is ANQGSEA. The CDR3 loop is CSVGGGTEAFF. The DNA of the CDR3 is TGCAGCGTTGGAGGGGGCACTGAAGCTTTCTTT.

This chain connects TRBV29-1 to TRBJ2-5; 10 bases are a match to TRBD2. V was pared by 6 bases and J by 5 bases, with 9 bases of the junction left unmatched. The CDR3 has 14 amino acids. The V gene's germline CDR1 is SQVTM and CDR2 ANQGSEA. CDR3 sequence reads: CSVIIAGGGETQYF. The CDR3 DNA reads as TGCAGCGTGATTATAGCGGGGGGCGGGGAGACCCAGTACTTC.

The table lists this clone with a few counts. The CDR3 DNA reads TGCAGCGTTGAAGAACAGGGGGCAAGACCCTACGAGCAGTACTTC. Residues: CSVEEQGARPYEQYF. The V gene is TRBV29-1, the J gene TRBJ2-7; TRBD1 matches at 9 bases. The CDR3 covers 15 residues. Germline CDR1 is SQVTM and CDR2 is ANQGSEA. With 0 bases clipped from V and 2 bases from J, the junction kept 5 bases outside the gene matches.

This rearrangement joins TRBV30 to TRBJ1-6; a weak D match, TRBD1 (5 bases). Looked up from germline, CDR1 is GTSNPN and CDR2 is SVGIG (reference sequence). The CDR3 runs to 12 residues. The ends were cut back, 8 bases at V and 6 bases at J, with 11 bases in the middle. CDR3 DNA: TGTGCCGGGGGGGGATTTAATTCACCCCTCCACTTT. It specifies CAGGGFNSPLHF.

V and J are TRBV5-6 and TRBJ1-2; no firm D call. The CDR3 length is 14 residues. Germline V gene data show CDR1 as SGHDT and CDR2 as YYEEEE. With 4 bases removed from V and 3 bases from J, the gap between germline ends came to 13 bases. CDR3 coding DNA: TGTGCCAGCAGCGCGGGTTCTTCTCACTATGGCTACACCTTC. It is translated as CASSAGSSHYGYTF.

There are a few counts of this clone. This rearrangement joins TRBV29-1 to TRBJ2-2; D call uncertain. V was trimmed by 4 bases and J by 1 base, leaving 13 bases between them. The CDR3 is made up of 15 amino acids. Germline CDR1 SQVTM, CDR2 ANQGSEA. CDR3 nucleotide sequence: TGCAGCGTTGTTGAAGGAATCCAGAACACCGGGGAGCTGTTTTTT. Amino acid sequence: CSVVEGIQNTGELFF.

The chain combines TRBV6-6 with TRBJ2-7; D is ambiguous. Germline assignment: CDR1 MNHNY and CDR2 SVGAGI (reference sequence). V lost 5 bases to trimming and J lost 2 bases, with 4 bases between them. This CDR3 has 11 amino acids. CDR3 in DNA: TGTGCCAGCAGTCCCGCCTACGAGCAGTACTTC. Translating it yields CASSPAYEQYF.

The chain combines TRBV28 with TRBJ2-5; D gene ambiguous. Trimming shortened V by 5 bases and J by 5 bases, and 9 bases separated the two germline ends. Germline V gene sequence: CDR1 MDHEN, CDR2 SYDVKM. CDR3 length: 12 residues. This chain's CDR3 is CASSLTRETQYF. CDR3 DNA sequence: TGTGCCAGCAGTCTAACACGGGAGACCCAGTACTTC.

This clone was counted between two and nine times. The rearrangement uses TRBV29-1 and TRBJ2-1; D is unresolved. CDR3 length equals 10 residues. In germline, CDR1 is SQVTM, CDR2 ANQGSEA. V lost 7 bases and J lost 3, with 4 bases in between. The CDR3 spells CSGYYNEQFF. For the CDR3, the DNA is TGCAGCGGGTACTACAATGAGCAGTTCTTC.

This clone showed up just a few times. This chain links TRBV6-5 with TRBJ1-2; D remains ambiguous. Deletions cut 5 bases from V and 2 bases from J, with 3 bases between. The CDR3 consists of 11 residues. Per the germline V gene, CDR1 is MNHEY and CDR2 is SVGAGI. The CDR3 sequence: CASSPNYGYTF. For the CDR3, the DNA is TGTGCCAGCAGTCCCAACTATGGCTACACCTTC.

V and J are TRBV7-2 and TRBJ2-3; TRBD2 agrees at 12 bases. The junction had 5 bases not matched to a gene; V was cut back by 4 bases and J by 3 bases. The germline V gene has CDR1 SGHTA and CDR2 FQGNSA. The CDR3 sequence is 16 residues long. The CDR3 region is CASSSSGGAKTDTQYF. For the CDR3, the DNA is TGTGCCAGCAGCTCTAGCGGGGGGGCGAAGACAGATACGCAGTATTTT.

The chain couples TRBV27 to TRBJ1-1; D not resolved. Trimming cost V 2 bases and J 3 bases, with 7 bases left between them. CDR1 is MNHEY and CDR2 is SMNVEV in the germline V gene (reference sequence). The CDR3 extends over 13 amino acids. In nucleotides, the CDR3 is TGTGCCAGCAGTTTACGGCCGGACACTGAAGCTTTCTTT. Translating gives CASSLRPDTEAFF.

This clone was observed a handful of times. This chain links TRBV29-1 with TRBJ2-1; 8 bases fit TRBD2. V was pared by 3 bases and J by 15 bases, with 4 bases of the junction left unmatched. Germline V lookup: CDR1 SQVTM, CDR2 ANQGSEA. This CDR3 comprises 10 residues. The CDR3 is CSVESGGGFF. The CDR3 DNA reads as TGCAGCGTTGAGAGCGGGGGTGGGTTCTTC.

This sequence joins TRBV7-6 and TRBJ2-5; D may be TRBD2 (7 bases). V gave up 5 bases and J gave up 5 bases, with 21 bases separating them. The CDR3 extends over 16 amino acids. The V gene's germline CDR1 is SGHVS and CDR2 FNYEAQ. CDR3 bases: TGTGCCAGCAGCCCAGACAGGCTAGCGGCGAGGGAGACCCAGTACTTC. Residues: CASSPDRLAARETQYF.

CDR3 residues: CAISVRGERDTEAFF. CDR3 DNA: TGTGCCATCAGTGTCCGGGGGGAAAGGGACACTGAAGCTTTCTTT. V and J are TRBV10-3 and TRBJ1-1, with D possibly being TRBD1 (5 bases). Trimming pared 4 bases from V and 3 bases from J, leaving 15 bases between. The CDR3 spans 15 residues. Germline assignment: CDR1 ENHRY and CDR2 SYGVKD.

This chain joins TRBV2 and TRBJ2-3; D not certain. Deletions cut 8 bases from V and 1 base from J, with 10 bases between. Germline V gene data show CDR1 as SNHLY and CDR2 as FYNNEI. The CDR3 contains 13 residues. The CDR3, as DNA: TGTGCCAGCGGGGATGCGGGCACAGATACGCAGTATTTT. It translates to CASGDAGTDTQYF. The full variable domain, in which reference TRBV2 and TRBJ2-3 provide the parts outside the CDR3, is EPEVTQTPSHQVTQMGQEVILRCVPISNHLYFYWYRQILGQKVEFLVSFYNNEISEKSEIFDDQFSVERPDGSNFTLKIRSTKLEDSAMYFCASGDAGTDTQYFGPGTRLTVL.

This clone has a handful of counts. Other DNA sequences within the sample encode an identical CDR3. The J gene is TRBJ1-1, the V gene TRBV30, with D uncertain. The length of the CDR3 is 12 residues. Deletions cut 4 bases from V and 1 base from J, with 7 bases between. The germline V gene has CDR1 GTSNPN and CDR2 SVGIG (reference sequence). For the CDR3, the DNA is TGTGCCTGGAACCGGGGGAACACTGAAGCTTTCTTT. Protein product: CAWNRGNTEAFF.

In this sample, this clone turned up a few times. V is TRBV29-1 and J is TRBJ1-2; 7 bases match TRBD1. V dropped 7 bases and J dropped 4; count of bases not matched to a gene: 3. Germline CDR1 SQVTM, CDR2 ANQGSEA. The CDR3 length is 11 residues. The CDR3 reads CSARDSYGYTF. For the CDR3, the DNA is TGCAGCGCCCGGGACAGCTATGGCTACACCTTC.

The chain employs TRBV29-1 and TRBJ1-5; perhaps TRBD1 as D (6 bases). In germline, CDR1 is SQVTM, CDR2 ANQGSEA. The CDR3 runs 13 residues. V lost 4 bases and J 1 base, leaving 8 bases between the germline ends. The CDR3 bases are TGCAGCGTTGGGCAGGGGAGCAATCAGCCCCAGCATTTT. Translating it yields CSVGQGSNQPQHF.

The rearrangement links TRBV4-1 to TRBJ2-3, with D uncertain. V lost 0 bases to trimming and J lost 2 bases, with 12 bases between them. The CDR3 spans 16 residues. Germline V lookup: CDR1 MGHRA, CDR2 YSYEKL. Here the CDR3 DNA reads TGCGCCAGCAGCCAAGAGAATCTTGTTCCCACAGATACGCAGTATTTT. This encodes CASSQENLVPTDTQYF.

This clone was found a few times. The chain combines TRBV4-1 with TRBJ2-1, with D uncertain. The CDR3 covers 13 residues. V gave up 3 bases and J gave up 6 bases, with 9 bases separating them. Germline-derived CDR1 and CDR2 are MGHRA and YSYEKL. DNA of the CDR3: TGCGCCAGCAGCCAGTCACTCCTCAATGAGCAGTTCTTC. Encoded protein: CASSQSLLNEQFF.

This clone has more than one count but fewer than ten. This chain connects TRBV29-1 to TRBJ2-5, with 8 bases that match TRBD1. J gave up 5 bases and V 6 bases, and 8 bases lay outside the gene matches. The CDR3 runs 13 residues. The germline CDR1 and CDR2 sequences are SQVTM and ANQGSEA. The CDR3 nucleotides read TGCAGCGTCGAGACAGGGGTCGGGGAGACCCAGTACTTC. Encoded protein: CSVETGVGETQYF.

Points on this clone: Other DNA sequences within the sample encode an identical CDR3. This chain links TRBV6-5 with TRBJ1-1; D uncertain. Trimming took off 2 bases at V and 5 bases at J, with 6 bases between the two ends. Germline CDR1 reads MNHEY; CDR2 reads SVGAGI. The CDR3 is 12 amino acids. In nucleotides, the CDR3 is TGTGCCAGCAGTTACGGAGGGACTGAAGCTTTCTTT. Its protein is CASSYGGTEAFF.

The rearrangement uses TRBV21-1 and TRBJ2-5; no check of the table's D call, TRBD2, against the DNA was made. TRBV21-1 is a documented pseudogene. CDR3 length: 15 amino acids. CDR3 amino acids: CASSKEPSGWETQYF. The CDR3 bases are TGTGCCAGCAGCAAGGAACCTAGCGGTTGGGAGACCCAGTACTTC.

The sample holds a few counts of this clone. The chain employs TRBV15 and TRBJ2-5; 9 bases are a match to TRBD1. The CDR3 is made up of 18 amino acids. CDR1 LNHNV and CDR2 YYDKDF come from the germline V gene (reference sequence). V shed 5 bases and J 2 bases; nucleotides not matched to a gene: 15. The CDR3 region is CATSRTGGGQGRQETQYF. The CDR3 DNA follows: TGTGCCACCAGCCGAACCGGGGGTGGACAGGGGCGACAAGAGACCCAGTACTTC.

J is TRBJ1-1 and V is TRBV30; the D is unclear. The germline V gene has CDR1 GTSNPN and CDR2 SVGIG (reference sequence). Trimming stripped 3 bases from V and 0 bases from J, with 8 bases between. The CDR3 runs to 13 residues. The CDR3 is CAWRGSVNTEAFF. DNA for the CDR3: TGTGCCTGGAGGGGTAGCGTGAACACTGAAGCTTTCTTT.

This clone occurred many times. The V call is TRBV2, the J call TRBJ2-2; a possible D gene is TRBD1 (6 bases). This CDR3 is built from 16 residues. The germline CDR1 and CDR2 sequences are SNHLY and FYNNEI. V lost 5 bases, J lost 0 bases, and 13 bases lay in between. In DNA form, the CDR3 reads TGTGCCAGCAGTCCACAGGGTAACCCGAACACCGGGGAGCTGTTTTTT. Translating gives CASSPQGNPNTGELFF.

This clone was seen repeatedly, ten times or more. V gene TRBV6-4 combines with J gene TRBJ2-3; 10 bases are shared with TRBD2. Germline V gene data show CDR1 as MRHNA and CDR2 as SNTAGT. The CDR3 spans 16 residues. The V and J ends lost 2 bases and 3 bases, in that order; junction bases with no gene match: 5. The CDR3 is CASSDLASGGTDTQYF. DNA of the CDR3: TGTGCCAGCAGTGACCTTGCTAGCGGGGGTACAGATACGCAGTATTTT.

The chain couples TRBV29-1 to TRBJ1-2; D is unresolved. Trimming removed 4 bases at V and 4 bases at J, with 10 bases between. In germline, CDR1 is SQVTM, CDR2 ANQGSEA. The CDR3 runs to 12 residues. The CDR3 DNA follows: TGCAGCGTTGCTAGCGGTGGCTATGGCTACACCTTC. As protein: CSVASGGYGYTF.

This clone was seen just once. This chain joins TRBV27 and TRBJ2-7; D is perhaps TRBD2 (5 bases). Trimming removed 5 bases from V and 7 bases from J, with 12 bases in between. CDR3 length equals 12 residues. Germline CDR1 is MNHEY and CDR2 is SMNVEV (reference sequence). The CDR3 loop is CASSPGGLEQYF. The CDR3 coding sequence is TGTGCCAGCAGTCCCGGAGGTCTAGAGCAGTACTTC.

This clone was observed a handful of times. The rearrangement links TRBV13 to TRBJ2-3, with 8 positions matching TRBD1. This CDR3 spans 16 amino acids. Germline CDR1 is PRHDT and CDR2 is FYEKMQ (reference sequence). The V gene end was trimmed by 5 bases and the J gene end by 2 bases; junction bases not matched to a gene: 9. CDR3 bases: TGTGCCAGCAGCCTCCCTCCGGGACAGGCCACAGATACGCAGTATTTT. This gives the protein CASSLPPGQATDTQYF.